This T cell receptor beta chain was sequenced in a study of T cell responses to AZD1222 COVID-19 vaccine. The V gene end was trimmed by 3 bases and the J gene end by 9 bases; junction bases not matched to a gene: 6. Germline CDR1 reads MRHNA; CDR2 reads SNTAGT. The CDR3 runs 15 residues. Generated by immunoSEQ multiplex PCR, the TCRdb table keeps only in-frame clones and is missing some. The sample lists 95,000 to 110,000 clones; approximately 91% were seen once. The source material was peripheral blood, sampled on day 0 of AZD1222 vaccination. V gene TRBV6-4 combines with J gene TRBJ2-1, with 12 bases aligning to TRBD1. The clonotype was recovered from an adult in good health. DNA for the CDR3: TGTGCCAGCAGTGAAGGGGACAGGGGGCGTTTTGAGCAGTTCTTC. Translating it yields CASSEGDRGRFEQFF.